This T cell receptor beta chain emerged from a study of T-cell memory formation after mild COVID-19. Overall study results and limits: Balance between CD4 and CD8 was seen in clones contracting day 15 to 85, and a CD4+ lean was seen in later expanders. SARS-CoV-2 specificity of second-wave clones peaking day 37 was unconfirmed.

cDNA libraries for TCR alpha and TCR beta, carrying sample barcodes and UMIs, came from 5'RACE with constant-segment primers. TCRdb passed the 5' RACE reads through MiXCR, listing each CDR3 protein once. Among 530,000 or so distinct CDR3 sequences listed, approximately 15% were seen once. CDR3 length: 14 residues. The V gene's germline CDR1 is SGHAT and CDR2 FQNNGV. The germline V and J ends were trimmed by 2 bases and 3 bases, with 11 bases remaining between them. Of note for this clonotype: Its antigen is not known.

The chain combines TRBV11-2 with TRBJ2-7; weak D call: TRBD1 (6 bases). The sample comprised PBMCs or a T cell subset sorted from them (not recorded which). This receptor was obtained from an adult woman who had mild COVID-19 (a few samples of this study predate the infection). Cell type and time point are not known. The CDR3 coding sequence is TGTGCCAGCAGCTTAACAGGGACGGGCTACGAGCAGTACTTC. It is translated as CASSLTGTGYEQYF.